The clone carrying this T cell receptor (beta chain) showed up just once. As yet, its antigen is unknown. The data were taken from a study of cytomegalovirus exposure and HLA in healthy donors. Study-wide findings and caveats: In a later analysis, across HLA loci, associated TCR counts were highest for DRB1, lowest for HLA-C. CMV antigen specificity was confirmed in vitro for three CMV-associated chains. As a later analysis revealed, most CMV-associated TCR beta chains appeared HLA-restricted.

Primers: 60 Vbeta forward and 13 Jbeta reverse. This table comes from immunoSEQ multiplex PCR, and its TCRdb copy is limited to in-frame clones, with some not included. This sample has roughly 200,000 clones, with over 75% found just once. The sample consisted of PBMCs. The TCR originated in a woman aged 45-65 years in good health and CMV-seronegative.

The CDR3 protein is CASSLRTSSDNEQFF. CDR3 DNA: TGTGCCAGCTCACTCAGGACTAGCAGTGACAATGAGCAGTTCTTC. The rearrangement links TRBV18 to TRBJ2-1; 8 bases are shared with TRBD2. V lost 4 bases and J lost 5; bases outside the gene matches: 7. The germline CDR1 and CDR2 sequences are KGHSH and LQKENI. The CDR3 sequence is 15 residues long.